Reported below is one T cell receptor (beta chain). Construction of the TCRbeta library involved unique molecular identifiers. A single record per CDR3 protein comes from TCRdb applying MiXCR to the PCR reads. The sample includes approximately 340,000 distinct CDR3 sequences, about 9.3% of them seen just once. The V gene's germline CDR1 is SGHVS and CDR2 FNYEAQ. Trimming cost V 4 bases and J 4 bases; bases outside gene matches: 12. The CDR3 sequence is 16 residues long. This record belongs to a study of T-cell reconstitution after alpha-beta-depleted transplantation in children. This clonotype was obtained from a human donor who donated a stem cell graft to a child with acute lymphoblastic leukemia. Material: PBMCs from the stem cell graft donor, obtained from the stem cell graft. J is TRBJ1-2 and V is TRBV7-6, with TRBD1 identical over 7 bases. CDR3 DNA sequence: TGTGCCAGCAGCTCCGGGACAGCGGGGAGGGGCTATGGCTACACCTTC. Translated, it gives CASSSGTAGRGYGYTF.